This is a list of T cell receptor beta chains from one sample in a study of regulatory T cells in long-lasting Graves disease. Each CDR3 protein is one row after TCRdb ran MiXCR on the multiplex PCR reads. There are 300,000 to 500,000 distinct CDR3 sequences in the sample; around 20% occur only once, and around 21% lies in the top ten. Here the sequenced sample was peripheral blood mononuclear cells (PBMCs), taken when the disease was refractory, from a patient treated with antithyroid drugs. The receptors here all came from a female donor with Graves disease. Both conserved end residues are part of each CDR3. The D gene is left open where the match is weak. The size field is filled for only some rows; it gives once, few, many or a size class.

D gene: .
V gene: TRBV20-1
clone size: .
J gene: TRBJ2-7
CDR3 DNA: TGCAGTGCTTCTCAGCCGGTGGGGCTTCTCTCCTACGAGCAGTACTTC
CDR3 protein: CSASQPVGLLSYEQYF

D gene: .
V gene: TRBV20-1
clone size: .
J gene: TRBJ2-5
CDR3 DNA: TGCAGTGCTAGATACAGGGAGGGCCCGGTGGGTGTGGCCCAGTACTTC
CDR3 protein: CSARYREGPVGVAQYF

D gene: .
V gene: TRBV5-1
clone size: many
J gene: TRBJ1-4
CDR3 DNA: TGCGCCAGCAGCACCGGGAGTACAACTAATGAAAAACTGTTTTTT
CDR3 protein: CASSTGSTTNEKLFF

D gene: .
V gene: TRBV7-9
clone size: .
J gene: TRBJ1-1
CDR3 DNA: TGTGCCAGCAGCTTTAATTCCTTGGCGCATGGTACCACTGAAGCTTTCTTT
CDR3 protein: CASSFNSLAHGTTEAFF

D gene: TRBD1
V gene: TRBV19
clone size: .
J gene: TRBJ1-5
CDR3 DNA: TGTGCCAGTAGTAGGGGACAGGACAATCAGCCCCAGCATTTT
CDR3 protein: CASSRGQDNQPQHF

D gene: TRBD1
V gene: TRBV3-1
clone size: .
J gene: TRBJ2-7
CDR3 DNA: TGTGCCAGCAGCCAAGGGACAGGGGACTACGAGCAGTACTTC
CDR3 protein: CASSQGTGDYEQYF

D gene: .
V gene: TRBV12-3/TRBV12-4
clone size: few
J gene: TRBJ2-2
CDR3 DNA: TGTGCCAGCAACTCTTTGAACACCGGGGAGCTGTTTTTT
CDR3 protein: CASNSLNTGELFF

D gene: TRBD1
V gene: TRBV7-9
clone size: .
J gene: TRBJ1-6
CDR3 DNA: TGTGCCAGCACCCCCGGGGACAGGGGAATGTCACCCCTCCACTTT
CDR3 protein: CASTPGDRGMSPLHF

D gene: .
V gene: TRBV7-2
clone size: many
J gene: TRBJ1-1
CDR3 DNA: TGTGCCAGCAGCGTAAAGAGGAACACTGAAGCTTTCTTT
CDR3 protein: CASSVKRNTEAFF

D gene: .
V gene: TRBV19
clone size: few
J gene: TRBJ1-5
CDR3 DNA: TGTGCCAGTAGTATGGGAGGGAATAACAATCAGCCCCAGCATTTT
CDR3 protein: CASSMGGNNNQPQHF

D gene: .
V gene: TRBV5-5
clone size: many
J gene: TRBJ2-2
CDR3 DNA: TGTGCCAGCAGTTTCATTACCGGGGAGCTGTTTTTT
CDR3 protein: CASSFITGELFF

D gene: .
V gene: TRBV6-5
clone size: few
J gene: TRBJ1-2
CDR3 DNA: TGTGCCAGCAGTTACCGCTCGTCTACCGGGGGAATCCGAGGGAACTATGGCTACACCTTC
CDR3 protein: CASSYRSSTGGIRGNYGYTF

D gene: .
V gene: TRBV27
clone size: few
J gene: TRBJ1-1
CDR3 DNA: TGTGCCAGCAGTTCCGTGGTGGGCACTGAAGCTTTCTTT
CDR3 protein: CASSSVVGTEAFF

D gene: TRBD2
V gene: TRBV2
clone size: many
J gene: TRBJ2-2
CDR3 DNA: TGTGCCAGCAGTTATCTCGCGGGAGGGCCGCGGACCGGGGAGCTGTTTTTT
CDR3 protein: CASSYLAGGPRTGELFF

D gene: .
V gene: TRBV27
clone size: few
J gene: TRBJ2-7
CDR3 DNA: TGTGCCAGCAGCAGCGCCGCTGCCCCCTACGAGCAGTACTTC
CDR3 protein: CASSSAAAPYEQYF

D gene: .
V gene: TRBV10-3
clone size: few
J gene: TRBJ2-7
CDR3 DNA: TGTGCCATCAGTGAACCGGGGCGGTCAGACTACGAGCAGTACTTC
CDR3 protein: CAISEPGRSDYEQYF

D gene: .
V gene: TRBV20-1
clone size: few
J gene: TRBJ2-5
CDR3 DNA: TGCAGTGCTAGAGAAATTCAAGAGACCCAGTACTTC
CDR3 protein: CSAREIQETQYF

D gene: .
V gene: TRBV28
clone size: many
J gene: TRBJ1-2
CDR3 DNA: TGTGCCAGCAAGCTGAGCCTGGACTATGGCTACACCTTC
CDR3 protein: CASKLSLDYGYTF

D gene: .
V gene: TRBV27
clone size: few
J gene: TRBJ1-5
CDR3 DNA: TGTGCCAGCAGTTTCGGGGGGGCGGGTCAGCCCCAGCATTTT
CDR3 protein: CASSFGGAGQPQHF

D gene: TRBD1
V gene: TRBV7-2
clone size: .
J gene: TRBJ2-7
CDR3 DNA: TGTGCCAGCAGCTTAGGTACCCCTGGGACAGGGGGCCGGGAGCAGTACTTC
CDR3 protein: CASSLGTPGTGGREQYF

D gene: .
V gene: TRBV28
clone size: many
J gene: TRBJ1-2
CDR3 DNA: TGTGCCAGCAGCCCTTCGCCCCTTTATGGCTACACCTTC
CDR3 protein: CASSPSPLYGYTF

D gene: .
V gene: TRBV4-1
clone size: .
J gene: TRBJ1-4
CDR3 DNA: TGCGCCAGCAGCCAAGATCTTACAGTTGAAAAACTGTTTTTT
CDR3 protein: CASSQDLTVEKLFF

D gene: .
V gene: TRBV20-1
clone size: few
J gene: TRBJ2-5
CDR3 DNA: TGCAGTGCTAGGCAGGGTTATGAGACCCAGTACTTC
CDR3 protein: CSARQGYETQYF

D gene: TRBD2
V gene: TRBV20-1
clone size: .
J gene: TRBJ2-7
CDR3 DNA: TGCAGTGCTAAGGCTCTAGCGGGAGGGCCCAGCGAGCAGTACTTC
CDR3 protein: CSAKALAGGPSEQYF

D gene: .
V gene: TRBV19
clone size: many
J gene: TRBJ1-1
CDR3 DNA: TGTGCCAGTAGTATAGGCGGGACTGATGAAGCTTTCTTT
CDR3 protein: CASSIGGTDEAFF

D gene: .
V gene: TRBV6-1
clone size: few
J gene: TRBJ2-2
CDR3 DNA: TGTGCCAGCAAGGAGCATGGCGGGGAGCTGTTTTTT
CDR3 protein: CASKEHGGELFF

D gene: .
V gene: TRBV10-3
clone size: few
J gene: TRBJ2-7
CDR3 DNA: TGTGCCATCAGTGAGGTGGGCTACGAGCAGTACTTC
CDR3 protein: CAISEVGYEQYF

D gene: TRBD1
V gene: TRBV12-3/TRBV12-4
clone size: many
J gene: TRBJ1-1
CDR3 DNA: TGTGCCAGCAGTCCTGGACAGGGGGGAGCTGAAGCTTTCTTT
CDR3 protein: CASSPGQGGAEAFF

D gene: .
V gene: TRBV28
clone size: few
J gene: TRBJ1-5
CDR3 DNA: TGTGCCACCGGAAAAGGGGTTCAGCCCCAGCATTTT
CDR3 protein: CATGKGVQPQHF

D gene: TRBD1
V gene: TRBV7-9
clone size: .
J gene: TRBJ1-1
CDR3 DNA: TGTGCCAGCAGCCAACCCGCACGACAGGGGGTTCTCTTT
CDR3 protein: CASSQPARQGVLF

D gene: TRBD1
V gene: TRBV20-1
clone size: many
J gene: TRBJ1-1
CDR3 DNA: TGCAGTGCTAGGATGGGGACAGGACAAATTGAAGCTTTCTTT
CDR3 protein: CSARMGTGQIEAFF

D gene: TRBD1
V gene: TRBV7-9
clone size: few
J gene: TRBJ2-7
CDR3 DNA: TGTGCCAGCAGCTTCGATTGGGGACAGGGCGAACCCTACGAGCAGTACTTC
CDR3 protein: CASSFDWGQGEPYEQYF

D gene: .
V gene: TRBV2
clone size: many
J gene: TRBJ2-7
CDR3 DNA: TGTGCCAGCACCGGCTTAAGCCGAGGGGAGCAGTACTTC
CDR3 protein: CASTGLSRGEQYF

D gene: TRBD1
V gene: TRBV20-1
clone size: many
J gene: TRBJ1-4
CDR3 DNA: TGCAGTGCTAGAAACCTCGGGACAGATAATGAAAAACTGTTTTTT
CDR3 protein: CSARNLGTDNEKLFF

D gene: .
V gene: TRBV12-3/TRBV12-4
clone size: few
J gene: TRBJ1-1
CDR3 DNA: TGTGCCAGCACTGCGGGGGTTTACGGAGCTTTCTTT
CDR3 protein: CASTAGVYGAFF

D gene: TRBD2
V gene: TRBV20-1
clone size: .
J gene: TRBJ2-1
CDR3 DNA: TGCAGTGCCTCCCCGGAGGGCGGGAGCATATCGGTCGATGAGCAGTTCTTC
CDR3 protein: CSASPEGGSISVDEQFF

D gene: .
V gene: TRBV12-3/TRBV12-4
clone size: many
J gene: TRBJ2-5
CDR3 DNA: TGTGCCAGCAGCCCCAACCTGGGGCATCGGGACCAAGAGACCCAGTACTTC
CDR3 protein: CASSPNLGHRDQETQYF

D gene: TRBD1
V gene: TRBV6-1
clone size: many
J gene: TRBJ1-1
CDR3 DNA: TGTGCCAGCATACAGGGACAGGGGCTGGCTTTCTTT
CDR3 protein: CASIQGQGLAFF

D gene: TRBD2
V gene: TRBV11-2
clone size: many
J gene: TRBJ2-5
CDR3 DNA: TGTGCCAGCAGCTTAGCCTCACTAGCGGCCCTGCAAGAGACCCAGTACTTC
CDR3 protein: CASSLASLAALQETQYF

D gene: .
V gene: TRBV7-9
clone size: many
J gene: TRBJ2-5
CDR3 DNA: TGTGCCAGCAGCAACGCCGGGACTGGAAAACAAGAGACCCAGTACTTC
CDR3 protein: CASSNAGTGKQETQYF

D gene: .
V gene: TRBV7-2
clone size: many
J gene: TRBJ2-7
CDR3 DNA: TGTGCCAGCAGCTTAGGGCTAGGAACGCCCTACGAGCAGTACTTC
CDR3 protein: CASSLGLGTPYEQYF

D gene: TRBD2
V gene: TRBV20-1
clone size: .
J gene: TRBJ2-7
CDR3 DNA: TGCAGTGCTAGAGATCAGGACACACTAGCGGGAGTGGGGGACGAGCAGTACTTC
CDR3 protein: CSARDQDTLAGVGDEQYF

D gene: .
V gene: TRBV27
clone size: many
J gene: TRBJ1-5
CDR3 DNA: TGTGCCAGCAGTTTAGGTCTCGAAAATCAGCCCCAGCATTTT
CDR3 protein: CASSLGLENQPQHF

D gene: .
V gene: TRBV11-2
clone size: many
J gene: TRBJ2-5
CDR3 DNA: TGTGCCAGCAGCTACAGGCCCGGGGTCGGTCAAGAGACCCAGTACTTC
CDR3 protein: CASSYRPGVGQETQYF

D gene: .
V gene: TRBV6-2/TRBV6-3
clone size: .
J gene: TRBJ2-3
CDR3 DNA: TGTGCCAGCAGTGAAGTCGGGTCCCTCACAGATACGCAGTATTTT
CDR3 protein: CASSEVGSLTDTQYF

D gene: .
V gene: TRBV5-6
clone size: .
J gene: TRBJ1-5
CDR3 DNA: TGTGCCAGCAGCTCTTGGGGGGCGGGTCAGCCCCAGCATTTT
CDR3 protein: CASSSWGAGQPQHF

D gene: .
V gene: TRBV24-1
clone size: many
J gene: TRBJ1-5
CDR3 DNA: TGTGCCACCAGTGACGACAGTTCCGGTCAGCCCCAGCATTTT
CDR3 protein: CATSDDSSGQPQHF

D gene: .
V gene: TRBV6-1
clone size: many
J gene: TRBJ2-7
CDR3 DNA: TGTGCCAGCACAGGGCAGCCGGGCTACGAGCAGTACTTC
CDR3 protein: CASTGQPGYEQYF

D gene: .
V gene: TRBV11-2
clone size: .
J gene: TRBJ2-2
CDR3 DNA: TGTGCCAGCAGCTTCTCTAGGATCTGGGACACCGGGGAGCTGTTTTTT
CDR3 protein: CASSFSRIWDTGELFF

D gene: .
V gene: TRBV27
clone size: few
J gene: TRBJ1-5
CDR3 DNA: TGTGCCAGCAGTGGGGTAGCCCATCAGCCCCAGCATTTT
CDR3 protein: CASSGVAHQPQHF

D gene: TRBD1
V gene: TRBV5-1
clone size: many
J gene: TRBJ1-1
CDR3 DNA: TGTGCCAGCAGCCTCAATCCAGGGGGCACTGAAGCTTTCTTT
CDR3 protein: CASSLNPGGTEAFF